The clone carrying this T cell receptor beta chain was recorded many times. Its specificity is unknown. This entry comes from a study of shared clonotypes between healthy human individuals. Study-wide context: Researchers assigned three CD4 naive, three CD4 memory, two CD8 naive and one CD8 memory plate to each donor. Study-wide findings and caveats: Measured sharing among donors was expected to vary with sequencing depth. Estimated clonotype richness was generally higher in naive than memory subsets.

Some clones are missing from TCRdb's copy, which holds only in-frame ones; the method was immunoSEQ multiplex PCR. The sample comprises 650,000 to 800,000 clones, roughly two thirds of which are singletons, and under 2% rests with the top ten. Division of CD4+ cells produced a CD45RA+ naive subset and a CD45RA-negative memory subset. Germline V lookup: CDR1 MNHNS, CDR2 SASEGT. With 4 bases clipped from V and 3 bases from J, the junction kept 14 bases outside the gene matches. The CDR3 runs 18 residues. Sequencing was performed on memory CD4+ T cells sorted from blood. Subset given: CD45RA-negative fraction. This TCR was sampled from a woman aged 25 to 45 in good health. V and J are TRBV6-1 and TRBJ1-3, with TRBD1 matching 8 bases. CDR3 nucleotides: TGTGCCAGCAGTGTCGCCGGAGGGACAGGTATTCTTGGAAACACCATATATTTT. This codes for CASSVAGGTGILGNTIYF.